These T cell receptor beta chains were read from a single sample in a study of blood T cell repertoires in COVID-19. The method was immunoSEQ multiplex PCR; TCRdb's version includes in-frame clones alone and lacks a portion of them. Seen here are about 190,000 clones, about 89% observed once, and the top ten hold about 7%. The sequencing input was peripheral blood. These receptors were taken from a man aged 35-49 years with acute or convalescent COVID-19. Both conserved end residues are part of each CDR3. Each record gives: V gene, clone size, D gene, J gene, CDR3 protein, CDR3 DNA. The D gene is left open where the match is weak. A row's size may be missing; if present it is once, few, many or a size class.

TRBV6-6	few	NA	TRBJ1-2	CATGGVDRYGYTF	TGTGCCACCGGGGGAGTGGACCGCTATGGCTACACCTTC
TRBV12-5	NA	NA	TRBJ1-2	CASGLEMTANGYTF	TGTGCTAGTGGTTTAGAAATGACAGCGAATGGCTACACCTTC
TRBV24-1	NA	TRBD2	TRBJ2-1	CATSDHRAGRYNEQFF	TGTGCCACCAGTGACCACCGAGCGGGGCGCTACAATGAGCAGTTCTTC
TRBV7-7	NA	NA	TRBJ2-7	CASSLAAGAPYEQYF	TGTGCTAGCAGCTTAGCGGCAGGGGCCCCCTACGAGCAGTACTTC
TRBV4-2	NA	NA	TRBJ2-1	CASSQDRDNEQFF	TGTGCCAGCAGCCAAGACCGAGACAATGAGCAGTTCTTC
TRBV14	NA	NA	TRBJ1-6	CASSQESGASSPLHF	TGTGCCAGCAGCCAAGAATCAGGGGCGAGTTCACCCCTCCACTTT
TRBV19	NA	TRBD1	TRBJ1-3	CASSMVDRAATGNTIYF	TGTGCCAGTAGTATGGTCGACAGGGCTGCTACTGGAAACACCATATATTTT
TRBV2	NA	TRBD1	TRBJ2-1	CASSESRQGGNEQFF	TGTGCCAGCAGTGAATCTAGACAGGGTGGCAATGAGCAGTTCTTC
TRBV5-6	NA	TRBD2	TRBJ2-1	CASSFDIQAGGFYNEQFF	TGTGCCAGCAGCTTCGACATACAAGCGGGGGGGTTCTACAATGAGCAGTTCTTC
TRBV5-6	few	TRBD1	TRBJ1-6	CASSFTNRGSPLHF	TGTGCCAGCAGCTTTACGAACAGGGGTTCACCCCTCCACTTT
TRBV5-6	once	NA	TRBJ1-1	CASSLGRGAFF	TGTGCCAGCAGCTTAGGTCGGGGAGCTTTCTTT
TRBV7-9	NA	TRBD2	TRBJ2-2	CASSRRGGANTGELFF	TGCGCCAGCAGCCGGCGCGGGGGGGCGAACACCGGGGAGCTGTTTTTT
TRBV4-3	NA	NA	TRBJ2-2	CASSQVGGRTGELFF	TGCGCCAGCAGCCAGGTGGGGGGGCGCACCGGGGAGCTGTTTTTT
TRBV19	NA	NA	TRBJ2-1	CASSMGQGYNEQFF	TGTGCCAGTAGTATGGGGCAGGGGTACAATGAGCAGTTCTTC
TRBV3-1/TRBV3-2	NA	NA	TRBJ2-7	CASSQSEYEQYF	TGTGCCAGCAGCCAAAGTGAGTACGAGCAGTACTTC
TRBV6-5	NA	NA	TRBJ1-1	CASPGGADTEAFF	TGTGCCAGCCCCGGGGGGGCGGACACTGAAGCTTTCTTT
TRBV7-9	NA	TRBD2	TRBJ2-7	CASSELAGAPYEQYF	TGTGCCAGCAGCGAACTAGCGGGGGCCCCCTACGAGCAGTACTTC
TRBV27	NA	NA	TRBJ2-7	CASRLAPGGHPYEQYF	TGTGCCAGCAGGTTAGCCCCTGGGGGACACCCCTACGAGCAGTACTTC
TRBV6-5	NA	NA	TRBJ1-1	CASSDVGADAFF	TGTGCCAGCAGCGATGTGGGGGCTGACGCTTTCTTT
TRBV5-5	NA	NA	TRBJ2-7	CASSFTSSYEQYF	TGTGCCAGCAGCTTTACCAGCTCCTACGAGCAGTACTTC
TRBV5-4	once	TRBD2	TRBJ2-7	CASSFLAGGDEQYF	TGTGCCAGCAGCTTTCTAGCGGGAGGCGACGAGCAGTACTTC
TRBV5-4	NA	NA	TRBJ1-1	CASSSPQGGDTEAFF	TGTGCCAGCAGCTCCCCACAGGGTGGTGACACTGAAGCTTTCTTT
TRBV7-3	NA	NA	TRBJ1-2	CASSLAGPWDGYTF	TGTGCCAGCAGCTTAGCAGGGCCGTGGGATGGCTACACCTTC
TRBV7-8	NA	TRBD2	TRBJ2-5	CASSPGTTETQYF	TGTGCCAGCAGCCCGGGGACTACAGAGACCCAGTACTTC
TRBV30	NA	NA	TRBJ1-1	CALRGSRVAFF	TGTGCCCTAAGGGGGAGTAGGGTAGCTTTCTTT
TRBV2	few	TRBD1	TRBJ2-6	CASSEEPLTGLRRAGANVLTF	TGTGCCAGCAGTGAAGAACCCCTGACAGGGTTACGCAGGGCTGGGGCCAACGTCCTGACTTTC
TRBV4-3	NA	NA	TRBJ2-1	CASSQDLIRGGYGYNEQFF	TGCGCCAGCAGCCAAGATTTAATAAGGGGGGGGTATGGTTACAATGAGCAGTTCTTC
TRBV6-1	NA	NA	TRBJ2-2	CASSESRGSFTGELFF	TGTGCCAGCAGTGAATCGAGGGGGAGCTTCACCGGGGAGCTGTTTTTT
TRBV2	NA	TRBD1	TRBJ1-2	CASSGQGSNYGYTF	TGTGCCAGCAGCGGACAGGGTTCCAACTATGGCTACACCTTC
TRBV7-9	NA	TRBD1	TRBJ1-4	CASSFGQGTTNEKLFF	TGTGCCAGCAGCTTTGGACAGGGGACAACTAATGAAAAACTGTTTTTT
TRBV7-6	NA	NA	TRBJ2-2	CASEEGTGELFF	TGTGCCAGCGAGGAGGGAACCGGGGAGCTGTTTTTT
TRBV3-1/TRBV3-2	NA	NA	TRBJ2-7	CASSQFQRYEQYF	TGTGCCAGCAGCCAGTTCCAGAGGTACGAGCAGTACTTC
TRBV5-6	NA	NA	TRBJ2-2	CASSPPGPGELFF	TGTGCCAGCAGCCCGCCGGGTCCCGGGGAGCTGTTTTTT
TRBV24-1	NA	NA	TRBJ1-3	CATSDSTGSGNTIYF	TGTGCCACCAGTGACTCCACAGGGTCCGGAAACACCATATATTTT
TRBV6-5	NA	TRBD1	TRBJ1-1	CASSPGQGASEAFF	TGTGCCAGCAGCCCGGGACAGGGGGCATCTGAAGCTTTCTTT
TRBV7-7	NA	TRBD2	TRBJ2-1	CASSLGGLAGEQFF	TGTGCTAGCAGCTTGGGGGGACTAGCGGGGGAGCAGTTCTTC
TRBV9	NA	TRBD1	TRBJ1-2	CASSVGQGANYGYTF	TGTGCCAGCAGCGTCGGACAGGGAGCTAACTATGGCTACACCTTC
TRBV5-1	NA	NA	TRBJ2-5	CASSLGGRGEGETQYF	TGCGCCAGCAGCTTGGGGGGAAGGGGCGAAGGAGAGACCCAGTACTTC
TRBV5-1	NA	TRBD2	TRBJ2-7	CASSLGLAGMGYEQYF	TGCGCCAGCAGCTTGGGGCTAGCGGGGATGGGGTACGAGCAGTACTTC
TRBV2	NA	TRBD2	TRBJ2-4	CASKQYREDIQYF	TGTGCCAGCAAACAGTACCGGGAGGACATTCAGTACTTC
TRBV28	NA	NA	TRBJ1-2	CASRNGGAQGVDGYTF	TGTGCCAGCAGGAATGGGGGGGCACAGGGAGTCGATGGCTACACCTTC
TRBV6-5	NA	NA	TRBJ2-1	CASGGASYNEQFF	TGTGCCAGCGGGGGGGCTAGCTACAATGAGCAGTTCTTC
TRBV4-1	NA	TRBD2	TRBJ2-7	CASSQDSGLTIPYEQYF	TGCGCCAGCAGCCAAGATTCGGGACTAACAATTCCCTACGAGCAGTACTTC
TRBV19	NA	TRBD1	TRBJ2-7	CASRDRGYEQYF	TGTGCCAGCCGAGACAGGGGTTACGAGCAGTACTTC
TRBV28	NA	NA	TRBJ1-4	CASSPRTLEEKLFF	TGTGCCAGCAGTCCACGGACTCTGGAGGAAAAACTGTTTTTT